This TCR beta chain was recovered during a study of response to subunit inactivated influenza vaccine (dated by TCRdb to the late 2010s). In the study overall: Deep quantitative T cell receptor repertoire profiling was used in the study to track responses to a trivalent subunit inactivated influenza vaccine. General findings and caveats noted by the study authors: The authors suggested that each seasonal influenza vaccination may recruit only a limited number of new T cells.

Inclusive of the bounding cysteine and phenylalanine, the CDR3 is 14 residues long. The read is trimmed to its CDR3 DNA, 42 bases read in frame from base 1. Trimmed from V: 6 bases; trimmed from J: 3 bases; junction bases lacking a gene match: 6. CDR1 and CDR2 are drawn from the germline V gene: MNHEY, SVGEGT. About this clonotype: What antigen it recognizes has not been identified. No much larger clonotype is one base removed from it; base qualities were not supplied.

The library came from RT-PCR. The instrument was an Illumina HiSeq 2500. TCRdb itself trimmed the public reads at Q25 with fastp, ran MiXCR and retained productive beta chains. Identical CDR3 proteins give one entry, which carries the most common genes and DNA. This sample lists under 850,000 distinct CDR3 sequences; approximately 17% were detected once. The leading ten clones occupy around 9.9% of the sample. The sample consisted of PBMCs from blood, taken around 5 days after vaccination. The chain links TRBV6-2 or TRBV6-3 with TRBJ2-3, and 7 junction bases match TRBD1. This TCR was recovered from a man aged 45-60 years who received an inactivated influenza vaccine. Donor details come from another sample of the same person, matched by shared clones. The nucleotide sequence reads TGTGCCAGCAGGCCAGGGGGATCGACAGATACGCAGTATTTT. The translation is CASRPGGSTDTQYF.